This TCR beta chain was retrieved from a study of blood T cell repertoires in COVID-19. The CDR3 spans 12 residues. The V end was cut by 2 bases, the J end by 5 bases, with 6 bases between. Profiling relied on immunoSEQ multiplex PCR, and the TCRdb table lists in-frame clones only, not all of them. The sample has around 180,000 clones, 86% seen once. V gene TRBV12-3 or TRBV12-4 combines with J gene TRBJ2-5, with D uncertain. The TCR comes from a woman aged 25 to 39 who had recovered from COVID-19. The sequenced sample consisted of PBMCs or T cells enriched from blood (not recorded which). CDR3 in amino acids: CASSLLRETQYF. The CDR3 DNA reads TGTGCCAGCAGTTTACTCAGGGAGACCCAGTACTTC.